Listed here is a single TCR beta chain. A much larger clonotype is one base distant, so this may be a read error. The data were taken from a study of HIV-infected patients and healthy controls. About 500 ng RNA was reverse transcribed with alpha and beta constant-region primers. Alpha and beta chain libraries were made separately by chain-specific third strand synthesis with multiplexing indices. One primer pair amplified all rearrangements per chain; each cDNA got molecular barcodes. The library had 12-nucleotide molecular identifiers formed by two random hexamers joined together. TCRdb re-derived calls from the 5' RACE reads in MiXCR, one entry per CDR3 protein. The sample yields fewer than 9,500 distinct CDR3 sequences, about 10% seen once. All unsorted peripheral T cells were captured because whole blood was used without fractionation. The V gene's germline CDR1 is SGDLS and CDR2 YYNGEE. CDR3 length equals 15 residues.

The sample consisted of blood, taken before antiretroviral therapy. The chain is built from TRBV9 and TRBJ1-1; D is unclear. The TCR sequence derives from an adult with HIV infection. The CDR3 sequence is CDSSHKGGGVAEAFF. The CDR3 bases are TGTGACAGCAGCCATAAAGGTGGCGGCGTGGCTGAAGCTTTCTTT. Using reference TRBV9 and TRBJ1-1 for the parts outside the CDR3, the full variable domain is DSGVTQTPKHLITATGQRVTLRCSPRSGDLSVYWYQQSLDQGLQFLIQYYNGEERAKGNILERFSAQQFPDLHSELNLSSLELGDSALYFCDSSHKGGGVAEAFFGQGTRLTVV.